A selection of T cell receptor beta chains follows, all from one sample in a study of T cell responses to AZD1222 COVID-19 vaccine. Assay: immunoSEQ multiplex PCR; the TCRdb copy retains only in-frame clones and omits some. The top ten clones hold 0.5% to 0.65% of a sample with roughly 270,000 clones, 85% to 95% of them seen once. Sequences were derived from peripheral blood, sampled 28 days after the second AZD1222 dose. The receptor source for this set is an adult who received the AZD1222 COVID-19 vaccine. Both conserved end residues are part of each CDR3. The order of the fields is clone size, V gene, D gene, J gene, CDR3 DNA, CDR3 protein. D genes are given only for firm matches. Expanded clones get a size class; other rows say once, few or many, or leave the size out.

abundance: -
v_gene: TRBV9
d_gene: -
j_gene: TRBJ1-1
CDR3nt: TGTGCCAGCGGGGGGGCCGGGGGCACTGAAGCTTTCTTT
CDR3aa: CASGGAGGTEAFF

abundance: once
v_gene: TRBV7-4
d_gene: -
j_gene: TRBJ1-3
CDR3nt: TGTGCCAGCGGGACCTGCGGGGTGTCAAACGGAAACACCATATATTTT
CDR3aa: CASGTCGVSNGNTIYF

abundance: once
v_gene: TRBV5-1
d_gene: TRBD2
j_gene: TRBJ2-3
CDR3nt: TGCGCCAGCAGTTCAGCGCTAGCGGGAGGGCGTGTAGATACGCAGTATTTT
CDR3aa: CASSSALAGGRVDTQYF

abundance: -
v_gene: TRBV15
d_gene: -
j_gene: TRBJ1-5
CDR3nt: TGTGCCACCAGCAGAGATCGGGTCTGGCCCCAGCATTTT
CDR3aa: CATSRDRVWPQHF

abundance: -
v_gene: TRBV4-3
d_gene: -
j_gene: TRBJ1-1
CDR3nt: TGCGCCAGCAGCCAAGATGAGGGGGGACGGGCGGCTTTCTTT
CDR3aa: CASSQDEGGRAAFF

abundance: -
v_gene: TRBV2
d_gene: -
j_gene: TRBJ1-2
CDR3nt: TGTGCCAGCAGTGAAGCGTCGGGGAGTGGCTACACCTTC
CDR3aa: CASSEASGSGYTF

abundance: -
v_gene: TRBV6-6
d_gene: -
j_gene: TRBJ2-3
CDR3nt: TGTGCCAGCAGGACTCCCGGCCTCGCATACACAGATACGCAGTATTTT
CDR3aa: CASRTPGLAYTDTQYF

abundance: -
v_gene: TRBV25-1
d_gene: -
j_gene: TRBJ1-1
CDR3nt: TGTGCCAGCAGTGAAAGGCTGGTAGCTTTCTTT
CDR3aa: CASSERLVAFF

abundance: -
v_gene: TRBV7-8
d_gene: -
j_gene: TRBJ2-7
CDR3nt: TGTGCCAGCAGCTTAGAAACTAGCTCCTACGAGCAGTACTTC
CDR3aa: CASSLETSSYEQYF

abundance: -
v_gene: TRBV5-1
d_gene: -
j_gene: TRBJ1-2
CDR3nt: TGCGCCAGTGGGCACGGGGGGAATGGCTACACCTTC
CDR3aa: CASGHGGNGYTF

abundance: once
v_gene: TRBV27
d_gene: -
j_gene: TRBJ2-2
CDR3nt: TGTGCCAGCTCAAAGTCGGGCGGGACGAACACCGGGGAGCTGTTTTTT
CDR3aa: CASSKSGGTNTGELFF

abundance: -
v_gene: TRBV5-3
d_gene: -
j_gene: TRBJ2-5
CDR3nt: TGTGCCAGAAGCCCAAGGGACCACAAGGGGACCCAGTACTTC
CDR3aa: CARSPRDHKGTQYF

abundance: -
v_gene: TRBV7-9
d_gene: -
j_gene: TRBJ1-2
CDR3nt: TGTGCCAGCAGTCGGGGTGAGGGGAACTATGGCTACACCTTC
CDR3aa: CASSRGEGNYGYTF

abundance: -
v_gene: TRBV11-2
d_gene: TRBD1
j_gene: TRBJ2-2
CDR3nt: TGTGCCAGCAGTTCCTACAGGGGGCGCACCGGGGAGCTGTTTTTT
CDR3aa: CASSSYRGRTGELFF

abundance: -
v_gene: TRBV28
d_gene: -
j_gene: TRBJ2-7
CDR3nt: TGTGCCAGCAGTGCCCTACAGGGCCCGAGGTTTTGGGAGCAGTACTTC
CDR3aa: CASSALQGPRFWEQYF

abundance: -
v_gene: TRBV3-1/TRBV3-2
d_gene: -
j_gene: TRBJ2-3
CDR3nt: TGTGCCAGCAGCCAAGGACTCTACGAAGCGCAGGCCTCAGATACGCAGTATTTT
CDR3aa: CASSQGLYEAQASDTQYF

abundance: -
v_gene: TRBV20-1
d_gene: -
j_gene: TRBJ2-3
CDR3nt: TGCAGTGCTAGTGGCCGAACGGGCACAGATACGCAGTATTTT
CDR3aa: CSASGRTGTDTQYF

abundance: -
v_gene: TRBV19
d_gene: TRBD2
j_gene: TRBJ2-3
CDR3nt: TGTGCCAGTAGTACCCGACTAGCGGGTAGCACAGATACGCAGTATTTT
CDR3aa: CASSTRLAGSTDTQYF

abundance: -
v_gene: TRBV5-1
d_gene: -
j_gene: TRBJ2-5
CDR3nt: TGCGCCAGCAGCTTGGAGGGTACAGAGACCCAGTACTTC
CDR3aa: CASSLEGTETQYF

abundance: -
v_gene: TRBV2
d_gene: -
j_gene: TRBJ2-4
CDR3nt: TGTGCCAGCAGCCAGGACATTCAGTACTTC
CDR3aa: CASSQDIQYF

abundance: -
v_gene: TRBV7-2
d_gene: -
j_gene: TRBJ2-7
CDR3nt: TGTGCCAGCAGCGATCCCCCGCCCTACGAGCAGTACTTC
CDR3aa: CASSDPPPYEQYF

abundance: -
v_gene: TRBV7-9
d_gene: -
j_gene: TRBJ2-4
CDR3nt: TGTGCCAGCAGCTTGGGACGTGATTCCCACATTCAGTACTTC
CDR3aa: CASSLGRDSHIQYF

abundance: -
v_gene: TRBV4-1
d_gene: TRBD1
j_gene: TRBJ2-7
CDR3nt: TGCGCCAGCAGCCCCCGGACAGGTTCCTACGAGCAGTACTTC
CDR3aa: CASSPRTGSYEQYF

abundance: -
v_gene: TRBV20-1
d_gene: -
j_gene: TRBJ2-1
CDR3nt: TGCAGTGCTAGTGGTCCTTCTGAGCAGTTCTTC
CDR3aa: CSASGPSEQFF

abundance: -
v_gene: TRBV15
d_gene: -
j_gene: TRBJ2-7
CDR3nt: TGTGCCACCAGCAGGGCGGAGTTCTACGAGCAGTACTTC
CDR3aa: CATSRAEFYEQYF

abundance: -
v_gene: TRBV5-4
d_gene: -
j_gene: TRBJ1-2
CDR3nt: TGTGCCAGCAGCTTCGGGCAGGCGAGGGACTATGGCTACACCTTC
CDR3aa: CASSFGQARDYGYTF

abundance: -
v_gene: TRBV5-1
d_gene: TRBD1
j_gene: TRBJ2-5
CDR3nt: TGCGCCAGCAGCCGGCAGGGGGAGGAGACCCAGTACTTC
CDR3aa: CASSRQGEETQYF

abundance: -
v_gene: TRBV5-1
d_gene: -
j_gene: TRBJ2-1
CDR3nt: TGCGCCAGCAGCCAGTCGGGGGTAGCTTACAATGAGCAGTTCTTC
CDR3aa: CASSQSGVAYNEQFF

abundance: -
v_gene: TRBV5-1
d_gene: TRBD1
j_gene: TRBJ1-1
CDR3nt: TGCGCCAGCAGCTTGGGGGCGACAGGGTTGGGCACTGAAGCTTTCTTT
CDR3aa: CASSLGATGLGTEAFF

abundance: -
v_gene: TRBV28
d_gene: -
j_gene: TRBJ2-7
CDR3nt: TGTGCCAGCAGACCCGCTCGGGCCTACGAGCAGTACTTC
CDR3aa: CASRPARAYEQYF

abundance: -
v_gene: TRBV15
d_gene: -
j_gene: TRBJ1-1
CDR3nt: TGTGCCACCAGCAGAGAGAGGCCGAGCACTGAAGCTTTCTTT
CDR3aa: CATSRERPSTEAFF

abundance: -
v_gene: TRBV19
d_gene: -
j_gene: TRBJ1-5
CDR3nt: TGTGCCAGTAGGAACCGGGGCAATCAGCCCCAGCATTTT
CDR3aa: CASRNRGNQPQHF

abundance: -
v_gene: TRBV11-2
d_gene: -
j_gene: TRBJ2-2
CDR3nt: TGTGCCAGCAGCTTAGAGATCGGGCGGAACACCGGGGAGCTGTTTTTT
CDR3aa: CASSLEIGRNTGELFF

abundance: -
v_gene: TRBV19
d_gene: TRBD1
j_gene: TRBJ1-1
CDR3nt: TGTGCCAGTAGGGTGACAGGGATAGGGAACACTGAAGCTTTCTTT
CDR3aa: CASRVTGIGNTEAFF

abundance: -
v_gene: TRBV7-8
d_gene: -
j_gene: TRBJ1-1
CDR3nt: TGTGCCAGCAGCTTGACGGACATGAACACTGAAGCTTTCTTT
CDR3aa: CASSLTDMNTEAFF

abundance: -
v_gene: TRBV10-3
d_gene: -
j_gene: TRBJ1-1
CDR3nt: TGTGCCATCAGTCAGACAGTCATGAACACTGAAGCTTTCTTT
CDR3aa: CAISQTVMNTEAFF

abundance: -
v_gene: TRBV7-3
d_gene: -
j_gene: TRBJ2-1
CDR3nt: TGTGCCAGCAGCTTAGGAACTCCGGCAGGGGGAGGCAATGAGCAGTTCTTC
CDR3aa: CASSLGTPAGGGNEQFF

abundance: -
v_gene: TRBV7-9
d_gene: -
j_gene: TRBJ2-1
CDR3nt: TGTGCCAGCAGCCCACAGCGGAGCGATCCATCCATACCTAACAATGAGCAGTTCTTC
CDR3aa: CASSPQRSDPSIPNNEQFF

abundance: -
v_gene: TRBV24-1
d_gene: -
j_gene: TRBJ2-2
CDR3nt: TGTGCCACCAGTGATTTCCCGGGCCAGCTCACCGGGGAGCTGTTTTTT
CDR3aa: CATSDFPGQLTGELFF

abundance: -
v_gene: TRBV7-2
d_gene: -
j_gene: TRBJ2-5
CDR3nt: TGTGCCAGCAGCCAAGATGGGAAGAGGACCCAGTACTTC
CDR3aa: CASSQDGKRTQYF

abundance: -
v_gene: TRBV19
d_gene: -
j_gene: TRBJ1-2
CDR3nt: TGTGCCAGTACCTGGGCCCCCAACTATGGCTACACCTTC
CDR3aa: CASTWAPNYGYTF

abundance: -
v_gene: TRBV28
d_gene: -
j_gene: TRBJ2-2
CDR3nt: TGTGCCAGCAGTTTAGGGTCTGCGAACACCGGGGAGCTGTTTTTT
CDR3aa: CASSLGSANTGELFF

abundance: -
v_gene: TRBV10-3
d_gene: TRBD1
j_gene: TRBJ1-3
CDR3nt: TGTGCCGCATCTTTTCGGGACAGCGACTGGTCCTCTGGAAACACCATATATTTT
CDR3aa: CAASFRDSDWSSGNTIYF

abundance: -
v_gene: TRBV7-8
d_gene: TRBD1
j_gene: TRBJ1-2
CDR3nt: TGTGCCAGCAGCTCGACAGGGGCGTCCTATGGCTACACCTTC
CDR3aa: CASSSTGASYGYTF

abundance: once
v_gene: TRBV2
d_gene: -
j_gene: TRBJ2-7
CDR3nt: TGTGCCAGCAGGAATACTCCCTCCTACGAGCAGTACTTC
CDR3aa: CASRNTPSYEQYF

abundance: -
v_gene: TRBV27
d_gene: TRBD1
j_gene: TRBJ1-5
CDR3nt: TGTGCCAGCAGGAGACAGGGGGGCAGCCAGCCCCAGCATTTT
CDR3aa: CASRRQGGSQPQHF